This TCR beta chain was recorded in a study of blood T cell repertoires in COVID-19. Across the study: Specimens from acute and convalescent COVID-19 originated in the United States, Italy and Spain. PBMCs, B-cell-depleted T cells, or T cells provided the cDNA or gDNA that made up the material.

Clones were read by immunoSEQ multiplex PCR, and TCRdb kept only the in-frame ones, dropping some. In the table there are approximately 71,000 clones, approximately 88% of which are singletons. Sequencing was performed on peripheral blood. The sequence was collected from a human donor in a cohort sampled during active COVID-19.

The CDR3 DNA sequence: TGTGCCAGCAGTTGGTCGCGGCAGTTAGCTTCTGGCTACACCTTC. Translated: CASSWSRQLASGYTF. The genes are TRBV27 and TRBJ1-2; D remains ambiguous. The CDR3 sequence is 15 residues long. Germline assignment: CDR1 MNHEY and CDR2 SMNVEV (reference sequence). The V end lost 4 bases, the J end lost 7 bases, and 19 bases lay between the germline ends.